The clone carrying this TCR beta chain was recorded many times. Its antigen remains unknown. V shed 1 base and J shed 5 bases, with 11 bases lying between them. Germline V gene sequence: CDR1 MGHDK, CDR2 SYGVNS. The CDR3 length is 14 residues. These data are taken from a study of CD8 T cells in ankylosing spondylitis. Broader study findings: Clones linked with disease were CD8+ and fairly uncommon in the peripheral blood. Significant enrichment of disease-linked clones was reported in matched ankylosing spondylitis synovial fluid. A TCR beta motif of several highly homologous variants appeared characteristic of ankylosing spondylitis blood. Before this, some motif variants had been reported in reactive arthritis synovial fluid and blood.

Quantitative 5'-RACE with molecular barcodes generated TCR beta libraries. Using its own MiXCR run on the 5' RACE reads, TCRdb lists one record per CDR3 protein. The repertoire has roughly 90,000 distinct CDR3 sequences, around 8.5% of them found once; the top ten carry over 25%. The sequenced material came from blood, either unsorted or a sorted T cell fraction (not recorded which). The chain couples TRBV25-1 to TRBJ2-5; D perhaps matches TRBD2 (6 bases). This receptor was taken from a male donor with ankylosing spondylitis. CDR3: CASSELGGMETQYF. The CDR3 bases are TGTGCCAGCAGTGAATTGGGAGGAATGGAGACCCAGTACTTC.